The present TCR beta chain was sequenced within a study of T cells in Graves' hyperthyroidism and ophthalmopathy. The study, taken as a whole, reports: Progression to ophthalmopathy was predicted a median of 6.5 months early.

The CDR3 has 16 amino acids. Unmatched junction bases numbered 6, after V lost 2 bases and J lost 5 bases. RNA transcripts provided the source from which TCR beta CDR3 regions were amplified. The HTBI primer set drove a first-round RT-PCR of the TCR CDR3. TCRdb redid the calling of the multiplex PCR reads with MiXCR, one entry per CDR3 protein. The sample lists 410,000 or so distinct CDR3 sequences, around 15% occurring once. Many counts were recorded for this clonotype. The antigen is not known. Researchers barred patients who had uncontrolled infection, other autoimmune disease, pregnancy or lactation.

Sequenced: blood. This receptor was taken from a man aged 18 to 29 with Graves' ophthalmopathy. The genes are TRBV12-3 or TRBV12-4 and TRBJ2-2; 9 positions match TRBD2. The CDR3 region is CASSLYGGRVTGELFF. In DNA, the CDR3 is TGTGCCAGCAGTTTATATGGCGGGAGGGTAACCGGGGAGCTGTTTTTT.